Below, 16 T cell receptor beta chains from the same sample are listed, as sequenced in a study of breast tumors, draining lymph nodes, adjacent tissues. The lymph nodes were axillary draining lymph nodes from breast cancer patients. Using its own MiXCR run on the multiplex PCR reads, TCRdb lists one record per CDR3 protein. Of approximately 130,000 distinct CDR3 sequences in the sample, 21% are singletons; the top ten hold 2% to 2.5%. Source material: axillary lymph node tissue. All receptors come from a female donor with breast cancer. Some clones in this sample may be carry-over from other donors' samples.

This clonotype was counted many times. The chain uses TRBV6-2 or TRBV6-3 and TRBJ2-1; TRBD2 matches at 8 bases. This CDR3 has 12 amino acids. Germline assignment: CDR1 MNHEY and CDR2 SVGEGT. Trimming at V came to 11 bases and at J to 6 bases, leaving 6 bases not matched to a gene. CDR3 sequence: CASNRGGNEQFF. Written as DNA, the CDR3 is TGTGCCTCAAACCGGGGGGGCAATGAGCAGTTCTTC.

This clonotype was observed at least ten times. The rearrangement links TRBV2 to TRBJ2-5, with 9 bases identical to TRBD1. Germline trimming cut 2 bases from V and 4 bases from J; bases unmatched to any gene: 17. Germline-derived CDR1 and CDR2 are SNHLY and FYNNEI. CDR3 length: 19 amino acids. This chain's CDR3 is CASSEFVRWGTGSRETQYF. In nucleotides, the CDR3 is TGTGCCAGCAGTGAATTCGTCCGTTGGGGGACAGGGTCACGAGAGACCCAGTACTTC. Drawing the rest from reference TRBV2 and TRBJ2-5, the complete variable domain is EPEVTQTPSHQVTQMGQEVILRCVPISNHLYFYWYRQILGQKVEFLVSFYNNEISEKSEIFDDQFSVERPDGSNFTLKIRSTKLEDSAMYFCASSEFVRWGTGSRETQYFGPGTRLLVL.

This clonotype was detected ten times or more. The chain recombines TRBV24-1 with TRBJ2-7, with a weak D call TRBD2 (6 bases). This CDR3 spans 15 amino acids. Germline CDR1 is KGHDR and CDR2 is SFDVKD. Trimming pared 4 bases from V and 1 base from J, leaving 13 bases between. CDR3 in DNA: TGTGCCACCAGTGACGCGGGGCGAGGATCCTACGAGCAGTACTTC. It yields the protein CATSDAGRGSYEQYF.

With respect to this clonotype: Given the absence of the conserved phenylalanine or tryptophan at the CDR3 end, a read error is likely. The chain is built from TRBV18 and TRBJ2-7, with D possibly called TRBD1 or TRBD2 (6 bases each). Germline lookup yields CDR1 KGHSH and CDR2 LQKENI. This CDR3 is built from 15 residues. With 4 bases removed from V and 3 bases from J, the gap between germline ends came to 16 bases. CDR3 residues: CASSRGGTPNYEQYL. The CDR3 bases are TGTGCCAGCTCACGAGGAGGGACACCCAACTACGAGCAGTACCTC.

This clonotype was counted only a few times. A much larger clone sits a single nucleotide away, making a read error possible. This chain uses TRBV5-5 with TRBJ2-7, with a weak D call TRBD1 (7 bases). The CDR3 loop spans 14 amino acids. Looked up from germline, CDR1 is SGHKS and CDR2 is YYEKEE (reference sequence). Trimming stripped 0 bases from V and 4 bases from J, with 11 bases between. The CDR3 protein is CASSLGGDSYEQYF. The CDR3 DNA follows: TGTGCCAGCAGCTTGGGGGGGGACAGTTACGAGCAGTACTTC. The full variable domain, completed using reference TRBV5-5 and TRBJ2-7, is DAGVTQSPTHLIKTRGQQVTLRCSPISGHKSVSWYQQVLGQGPQFIFQYYEKEERGRGNFPDRFSARQFPNYSSELNVNALLLGDSALYLCASSLGGDSYEQYFGPGTRLTVT.

This clonotype was seen repeatedly, ten times or more. The chain recombines TRBV20-1 with TRBJ2-5; D perhaps matches TRBD2 (6 bases). CDR1 and CDR2 from the germline V gene are DFQATT and SNEGSKA (reference sequence). The V end lost 4 bases, the J end lost 4 bases, and 13 bases lay between the germline ends. The CDR3 extends over 13 amino acids. CDR3 residues: CSATKTSPETQYF. DNA for the CDR3: TGCAGTGCTACCAAAACTAGCCCAGAGACCCAGTACTTC.

This clonotype was counted between two and nine times. This chain joins TRBV12-3 or TRBV12-4 and TRBJ2-2, with TRBD2 matching 8 bases. Losses at the gene ends were 3 bases for V and 5 bases for J; bases not matched to a gene: 8. The CDR3 runs to 16 residues. CDR3 bases: TGTGCCAGCAGTTTCCAGCCGGGAGGGCTGACCGGGGAGCTGTTTTTT. This gives the protein CASSFQPGGLTGELFF.

In regard to this clonotype: This may come from a read error, since a much larger clone is one base off. The chain combines TRBV19 with TRBJ1-5; no clear D gene. This CDR3 region has 13 residues. The V gene's germline CDR1 is LNHDA and CDR2 SQIVND (reference sequence). CDR3 protein: CASRVNSNPPQHF. For the CDR3, the DNA is TGTGCCAGTAGGGTCAATAGCAATCCGCCCCAGCATTTT.

As to this clonotype: This may be a read error: a much more frequent sequence differs by one nucleotide. This chain uses TRBV6-6 with TRBJ1-2; D is undetermined. This CDR3 contains 16 residues. Germline CDR1 reads MNHNY; CDR2 reads SVGAGI (reference sequence). Between the trimmed V and J ends, which lost 7 bases and 7 bases, there was a span of 25 bases. The DNA of the CDR3 is TGTGCCAGCACCCTCTCTGCGGACCTACCCTTCTTTGGCTACACCTTC. Its translation is CASTLSADLPFFGYTF.

About this clonotype: Possible read error: a much larger clone is one base away. A read error is likely, as this CDR3 ends without the conserved phenylalanine or tryptophan. The chain recombines TRBV27 with TRBJ1-2; D ambiguous. There are 14 residues in the CDR3. Germline assignment: CDR1 MNHEY and CDR2 SMNVEV (reference sequence). With 0 bases removed from V and 5 bases from J, the gap between germline ends came to 10 bases. The chain's CDR3 is CASSLSLGYYGYTI. The CDR3 nucleotides read TGTGCCAGCAGTTTATCCCTGGGTTATTATGGCTACACCATC.

This clonotype appeared many times. Germline and junction disagree at one end, which may indicate a read error. The chain joins TRBV7-8 to TRBJ2-1, with TRBD2 matching 8 bases. This CDR3 has 15 amino acids. Germline values: CDR1 SGHVS, CDR2 FQNEAQ. CDR3 residues: CASSLAGTVYNEQFF. DNA for the CDR3: TGTGCCAGCAGTTTAGCGGGAACGGTTTACAATGAGCAGTTCTTC.

Many counts were recorded for this clonotype. J is TRBJ2-5 and V is TRBV24-1, with 10 bases matching TRBD1. V lost 4 bases and J lost 5; bases outside the gene matches: 6. The germline V gene encodes CDR1 KGHDR and CDR2 SFDVKD. There are 15 residues in the CDR3. CDR3 coding DNA: TGTGCCACCAGTGAAGGGACAGGGGTAAGGGAGACCCAGTACTTC. This encodes CATSEGTGVRETQYF.

In this sample, this clonotype turned up many times. The gene calls are TRBV5-4 and TRBJ2-7, with 8 bases aligning to TRBD2. Germline V gene sequence: CDR1 SGHNT, CDR2 YYREEE (reference sequence). V was clipped by 5 bases and J by 3 bases; unmatched bases: 10. The CDR3 runs 15 residues. The CDR3 here is CASSYSGTRLYEQYF. The DNA for the CDR3 is TGTGCCAGCAGTTACTCCGGGACTAGGCTCTACGAGCAGTACTTC.

This clonotype was recorded at least ten times. This chain joins TRBV20-1 and TRBJ2-1, with 8 bases fitting TRBD2. Germline values: CDR1 DFQATT, CDR2 SNEGSKA (reference sequence). The V and J ends lost 3 bases and 5 bases, in that order; junction bases with no gene match: 6. This CDR3 is 14 amino acids long. CDR3 sequence: CSASEAGAHNEQFF. The CDR3 nucleotides are TGCAGTGCTAGTGAAGCGGGAGCCCACAATGAGCAGTTCTTC.

The chain carries TRBV28 and TRBJ1-5; unclear D gene. CDR1 is MDHEN, CDR2 SYDVKM, per germline. The CDR3 is 14 amino acids. V lost 6 bases and J lost 7, with 16 bases in between. DNA of the CDR3: TGTGCCAGCAGACTCGCCGGGGTAGGCCAGCCCCAGCATTTT. This sequence encodes CASRLAGVGQPQHF.

In this sample, this clonotype turned up many times. CDR3 DNA: TGTGCCTGGAGCCTCGGCACTTCAAGCGGCTCCTATGGCTACACCTTC. Translating gives CAWSLGTSSGSYGYTF. The chain carries TRBV30 and TRBJ1-2; D not resolved. Trimming left V 3 bases short and J 4 bases short, with 21 bases between. The CDR3 runs 16 residues. CDR1 is GTSNPN and CDR2 is SVGIG in the germline V gene (reference sequence).